This TCR beta chain is drawn from a study of beta chain features in type 1 diabetes listed by TCRdb under 2018. For the study in its entirety: No differences in mean age, gender distribution, total cell number or subset yield were found between patients and healthy donors. The study compared TCRB repertoires of sorted circulating CD4+ T cell subsets between recently diagnosed type 1 diabetes patients and matched healthy donors. Across all samples, around 100 million sorted cells were examined, and cell number per subset correlated strongly with RNA yield. Naive and central memory subsets were obtained from all 30 or so donors, but regulatory and stem cell-like memory subsets were isolated from only 8 patients and 8 healthy donors. Overall study outcomes, separate from this receptor: Shorter templates might be favored by PCR, yet because patient and control samples were amplified and corrected together, any such skew would affect both groups equally. Because small numbers of individuals were included in the HLA sub-analyses, any influence of HLA type on TCRB rearrangement was left unresolved. Type 1 diabetes patients showed a moderate but significant shortening of TCRB CDR3 length in all four CD4+ subsets. Naive, central memory and regulatory TCRB repertoires appeared to be more similar among patients than among healthy donors. Patients with type 1 diabetes made fewer insertions and deleted more nucleotides at VDJ recombination sites, implying thymic rearrangement abnormalities. Because cDNA was sequenced instead of genomic DNA, activated cells with high expression could be over-represented, although the groups did not differ in activation or CD3 levels.

A single peripheral blood draw of around 120 mL on average was collected from each donor into heparinised tubes. Using a panel that included CD45RO, CCR7, CD25, CD127, CD95 and CD27, naive, central memory, regulatory and stem cell-like memory CD4+ T cells were sorted on a BD FACSAria II. A purity above 95% was achieved for all sorted populations. PBMCs were separated immediately by Lymphoprep density gradient centrifugation and were stained directly, without being cultured. Samples were stained and sorted in pairs, with one healthy donor and one patient per experiment, so that batch effects were minimized. The table lists this clone with a few counts. What antigen it recognizes has not been identified. No qualities accompany the bases; no much larger clone lies one base away. From the cysteine up to the phenylalanine, the CDR3 has a length of 16 residues. The DNA shown is the 48-base CDR3, in frame from base 1. For CDR1 and CDR2, the germline V gene lists LGHNA and YSLEER. V gives up 0 bases and J gives up 6 bases, and the segment between their germline ends measures 15 bases.

The entire isolated RNA was reverse transcribed using the High Capacity cDNA Reverse Transcription Kit, and thus expressed TCRB transcripts were sequenced. Naive, central memory and regulatory T cell samples underwent deep immunoSEQ sequencing, averaging about 3.3 million total reads per sample. Sorted cells were lysed in RLT buffer and RNA was extracted with DNase-treated RNeasy Micro or Mini kits, depending on cell number. To prevent cross-contamination, each cell subset was processed individually, whereas patient and healthy donor samples were processed jointly. The immunoSEQ multiplex PCR was used to amplify TCRB sequences from cDNA, generating 87-bp fragments that spanned the CDR3 region. Sequencing of the amplicons was done on the Illumina HiSeq platform. Regarding the original processing steps: PCR bias was corrected computationally using synthetic template baselines, and reads within Hamming distance 2 were collapsed, with unmergeable singletons discarded. By aligning reads against IMGT, V, D and J genes, CDR3 length, and insertions or deletions at six rearrangement sites were assigned. Within each subset, clonotype counts were normalized to sorted cell number, and only after that were true diversity and Gini coefficients computed with the tcR R package. The overlap coefficient, calculated on TCRB nucleotide sequences, was used to measure repertoire sharing. Out-of-frame TCRB sequences from naive cells were analyzed to stand in for the pre-selection repertoire. Entries here come from immuneACCESS through TCRdb and include only in-frame sequences with V and J called. Some clones fail to appear in such tables; in the studies checked, an unresolved V gene covers under half of the shortfall, and the cause of the remainder is unknown. V, J and clone size reflect that table, while D and trimming were determined from the DNA. The sample includes roughly 350,000 clones, with about 10% observed a single time. The ten largest clonotypes hold 0.015% of the sample.

Sample: naive CD4+ T cells from blood. Interpreted using the paper, the cell subset or site label stands for: true naive CD4+ T cells. The chain was built from TRBV4-3 and TRBJ2-1, with a weak D call of TRBD2 (6 bases match). The sequence came from a woman aged 30 to 39 in good health. The CDR3 here reads CASSQEPGLTANEQFF. The DNA reads as follows: TGCGCCAGCAGCCAAGAGCCGGGACTCACTGCCAATGAGCAGTTCTTC.